The 15 T cell receptor beta chains presented below share a single source sample, sequenced in a study of blood T cell repertoires in COVID-19 (dated by TCRdb to between 2020 and 2021). The protocol used for the library was the immunoSEQ multiplex PCR assay. The table was pulled from immuneACCESS by TCRdb, which kept in-frame rearrangements only. Such tables lose some clones; where checked, under half of the loss comes from unresolved V genes, and the rest has no known cause. The sample table holds a few hundred thousand clones, of which 80% to 90% were seen once. 3% to 4% of the sample comes from the top ten. The specimen was PBMCs or T cells enriched from blood (not recorded which). The receptors were sampled from a woman between 40 and 50 years old with acute COVID-19.

This clone has a single count. The rearrangement uses TRBV7-2 and TRBJ2-2, with D perhaps matching TRBD1 (5 bases). Trimming removed 3 bases from V and 3 bases from J, with 5 bases in between. This CDR3 has 13 residues. Germline V lookup: CDR1 SGHTA, CDR2 FQGNSA. CDR3 residues: CASSFRDTGELFF. The CDR3 DNA reads as TGTGCCAGCAGCTTCAGGGACACCGGGGAGCTGTTTTTT.

This clone was seen a handful of times. The chain combines TRBV28 with TRBJ1-2; D possibly corresponds to TRBD1 (6 bases). V lost 4 bases and J 7 bases, leaving 10 bases between the germline ends. The germline V gene encodes CDR1 MDHEN and CDR2 SYDVKM. The CDR3 spans 12 residues. This chain's CDR3 is CASSSQGSGYTF. DNA of the CDR3: TGTGCCAGCAGTTCACAGGGATCTGGCTACACCTTC.

This rearrangement joins TRBV4-2 to TRBJ2-7, with a tentative D call TRBD1 (7 bases). V was clipped by 6 bases and J by 2 bases, with 17 bases between them. The CDR3 has 15 residues. The germline gives CDR1 LGHNA, CDR2 YNFKEQ. The CDR3 bases are TGTGCCAGCAGGCCCGGGAGACAGGGAACCTACGAGCAGTACTTC. It is translated as CASRPGRQGTYEQYF.

The chain has TRBV5-4 and TRBJ2-3; D call uncertain. The V gene lost 1 base and the J gene lost 0 bases, with 3 bases spanning the gap. CDR3 length: 13 residues. Germline lookup yields CDR1 SGHNT and CDR2 YYREEE (reference sequence). CDR3 sequence (DNA): TGTGCCAGCAGCTTGTCTAGCACAGATACGCAGTATTTT. Its protein product is CASSLSSTDTQYF.

CDR3 protein: CASSQISGSLTDTQYF. CDR3 nucleotide sequence: TGTGCCAGCAGCCAGATTAGCGGGAGTTTGACAGATACGCAGTATTTT. The chain links TRBV4-2 to TRBJ2-3; the match to TRBD2 covers 9 bases. CDR1 and CDR2 (germline): LGHNA, YNFKEQ. Unmatched junction bases numbered 7, after V lost 3 bases and J lost 3 bases. The length of the CDR3 is 16 residues.

The chain links TRBV5-8 to TRBJ2-3; 8 positions agree with TRBD2. The CDR3 totals 16 residues. Germline V gives CDR1 SGHTS, CDR2 YDEGEE. V trimming: 3 bases; J trimming: 0 bases; junction bases outside the gene matches: 6. The CDR3 DNA sequence: TGTGCCAGCAGCTCTGTGCCTAGCGGGAGCACAGATACGCAGTATTTT. This translates into CASSSVPSGSTDTQYF.

The chain is built from TRBV10-2 and TRBJ2-3; 12 nucleotides agree with TRBD2. V lost 2 bases, J lost 5 bases, and 5 bases stayed unmatched. This CDR3 has 16 amino acids. CDR1 and CDR2 (germline): WSHSY, SAAADI. The chain's CDR3 is CASSEGLAGRGDTQYF. The CDR3 region has the DNA TGCGCCAGCAGTGAGGGACTAGCGGGAAGGGGAGATACGCAGTATTTT.

The chain couples TRBV18 to TRBJ2-2; no firm D call. The germline CDR1 and CDR2 sequences are KGHSH and LQKENI. This CDR3 contains 16 residues. V was pared by 7 bases and J by 1 base, with 16 bases between. CDR3 nucleotide sequence: TGTGCCAGCTGCACCGAGGAAGTACTGAACACCGGGGAGCTGTTTTTT. Translating it yields CASCTEEVLNTGELFF.

In nucleotides, the CDR3 is TGCGCCAGCAGCCAAGTGCCCGCGGGAGGGGGCAATCAGCCCCAGCATTTT. Translation: CASSQVPAGGGNQPQHF. This sequence joins TRBV4-1 and TRBJ1-5; TRBD1 might be the D (5 bases). From germline, CDR1 is MGHRA and CDR2 YSYEKL. This CDR3 is built from 17 residues. V dropped 1 base and J dropped 2 bases, with 15 bases sitting between them.

The rearrangement uses TRBV20-1 and TRBJ2-5; D not resolved. Trimming shortened V by 3 bases and J by 1 base, and 12 bases separated the two germline ends. The CDR3 extends over 14 amino acids. Germline CDR1 and CDR2: DFQATT and SNEGSKA (reference sequence). CDR3 residues: CSASSRRTQETQYF. CDR3 DNA sequence: TGCAGTGCTAGTTCGCGTAGAACCCAAGAGACCCAGTACTTC.

CDR3 protein: CASSVVGGVTDTQYF. The CDR3 DNA reads TGTGCCAGCAGCGTAGTGGGGGGGGTCACAGATACGCAGTATTTT. The chain links TRBV9 to TRBJ2-3, with 7 bases fitting TRBD2. Germline V gene data show CDR1 as SGDLS and CDR2 as YYNGEE. This CDR3 region has 15 residues. V lost 0 bases to trimming and J lost 2 bases; unmatched junction nucleotides: 3.

The chain has TRBV7-2 and TRBJ1-5; D gene uncertain. In germline, CDR1 is SGHTA, CDR2 FQGNSA. The V end was cut by 1 base, the J end by 4 bases, with 8 bases between. This CDR3 contains 14 residues. The CDR3 coding sequence is TGTGCCAGCAGCTTAGAGGCAGGAAATCAGCCCCAGCATTTT. It codes for CASSLEAGNQPQHF.

This chain uses TRBV12-3 or TRBV12-4 with TRBJ2-7; TRBD1 agrees at 7 bases. This CDR3 comprises 12 residues. V shed 6 bases and J 5 bases; nucleotides not matched to a gene: 4. The CDR3: CASSYTGDEQYF. CDR3 DNA sequence: TGTGCCAGCAGCTACACAGGGGACGAGCAGTACTTC.

The chain joins TRBV12-5 to TRBJ2-3; D is possibly TRBD2 (5 bases). The CDR3 totals 14 residues. CDR1 LGHNT and CDR2 FRNRAP come from the germline V gene. Trimming left V 6 bases short and J 3 bases short, with 13 bases between. The CDR3 here is CASGEGTTTDTQYF. Written as DNA, the CDR3 is TGTGCTAGTGGAGAGGGAACGACGACAGATACGCAGTATTTT. The full variable domain, in which reference TRBV12-5 and TRBJ2-3 provide the parts outside the CDR3, is DARVTQTPRHKVTEMGQEVTMRCQPILGHNTVFWYRQTMMQGLELLAYFRNRAPLDDSGMPKDRFSAEMPDATLATLKIQPSEPRDSAVYFCASGEGTTTDTQYFGPGTRLTVL.

The J gene is TRBJ2-7, the V gene TRBV27; 9 bases map to TRBD2. Trimming at V came to 5 bases and at J to 4 bases, leaving 6 bases not matched to a gene. Germline V gene sequence: CDR1 MNHEY, CDR2 SMNVEV (reference sequence). The CDR3 contains 14 residues. This chain's CDR3 is CASSDSGRSYEQYF. CDR3 DNA sequence: TGTGCCAGCAGTGACAGCGGGAGGTCTTACGAGCAGTACTTC.